A selection of T cell receptor beta chains follows, all from one sample in a study of T-cell memory formation after mild COVID-19. TCRdb re-called the 5' RACE reads with MiXCR, one entry per CDR3 protein. The sample holds about 390,000 distinct CDR3 sequences, 16% seen once. The sample taken for sequencing was PBMCs or a T cell subset sorted from them (not recorded which). The source is a man younger than 30 who had mild COVID-19 (a few samples of this study predate the infection). Cell type and time point are not known. The CDR3 runs from the conserved cysteine through the conserved F or W. D genes are given only for firm matches. Clone size, where shown, is once, few, many, or a class for clones that have expanded.

V gene	D gene	J gene	clone size	CDR3 protein	CDR3 DNA
TRBV7-2	TRBD2	TRBJ2-3	NA	CASSPRRGGIADTQYF	TGTGCCAGCAGCCCAAGACGGGGGGGAATCGCAGATACGCAGTATTTT
TRBV20-1	NA	TRBJ1-5	NA	CSARKTGYNQPQHF	TGCAGTGCTAGGAAGACAGGTTATAATCAGCCCCAGCATTTT
TRBV5-1	TRBD1	TRBJ2-1	NA	CASSILQGPMNEQFF	TGCGCCAGCAGCATTCTACAGGGGCCGATGAATGAGCAGTTCTTC
TRBV7-9	NA	TRBJ2-2	few	CASSRDGQGISNTGELFF	TGTGCCAGCAGCCGAGATGGGCAGGGGATTTCGAACACCGGGGAGCTGTTTTTT
TRBV28	NA	TRBJ1-2	NA	CASSLSRVPYGYTF	TGTGCCAGCAGTCTTTCCAGGGTTCCCTACGGCTACACCTTC
TRBV7-3	NA	TRBJ1-1	NA	CASSLTSASPNTEAFF	TGTGCCAGCAGCTTAACCTCGGCAAGCCCGAACACTGAAGCTTTCTTT
TRBV11-3	NA	TRBJ2-3	few	CASSLGGGTQYF	TGTGCCAGCAGCTTAGGAGGAGGTACGCAGTATTTT
TRBV27	NA	TRBJ2-5	few	CASTTFGVETQYF	TGTGCCAGCACCACCTTCGGGGTGGAGACCCAGTACTTC
TRBV7-9	NA	TRBJ2-5	NA	CASSPTGLRETQYF	TGTGCCAGCAGCCCGACTGGGCTACGTGAGACCCAGTACTTC
TRBV5-1	NA	TRBJ2-1	few	CASSVSGLALYNEQFF	TGCGCCAGCAGCGTTTCAGGGCTAGCGCTCTACAATGAGCAGTTCTTC
TRBV7-9	TRBD1	TRBJ1-1	few	CASSWDPGQGFKNTEAFF	TGTGCCAGCAGCTGGGACCCGGGACAGGGCTTTAAGAACACTGAAGCTTTCTTT
TRBV6-2/TRBV6-3	NA	TRBJ1-2	few	CASRTVDLGYGYTF	TGTGCCAGCAGGACGGTTGACTTAGGCTATGGCTACACCTTC
TRBV5-1	TRBD2	TRBJ2-5	NA	CASSQAGVAETQYF	TGCGCCAGCAGCCAAGCGGGGGTTGCGGAGACCCAGTACTTC
TRBV20-1	NA	TRBJ1-3	few	CSAHARNSGNTIYF	TGCAGTGCGCACGCCAGGAACTCTGGAAACACCATATATTTT
TRBV5-1	NA	TRBJ1-2	once	CASSVRGSYGYTF	TGCGCCAGCAGCGTGAGGGGGAGCTATGGCTACACCTTC
TRBV20-1	NA	TRBJ1-2	NA	CSAPDSNYGYTF	TGCAGTGCTCCAGACAGCAACTATGGCTACACCTTC